The T cell receptor beta chain under discussion was sequenced for a study of blood T cell repertoires in COVID-19. Original processing notes: Cell counts per sample came from amplifying reference gene primers. TCRdb keeps only in-frame clones here, not all; method: immunoSEQ multiplex PCR. V, J and clone size derive from that table, while D and trimming were established from the DNA sequence. This repertoire shows more than 150,000 clones, 84% found once; its top ten account for nearly 10%. This TCR was sampled from a woman in her 50s with acute or convalescent COVID-19. The sequencing input was peripheral blood.

In DNA, the CDR3 is TGCGCCAGCAGTGAGTCCGGGACTATCTACGAGCAGTACTTC. This translates into CASSESGTIYEQYF. The chain joins TRBV10-1 to TRBJ2-7; 7 nucleotides align to TRBD2. This CDR3 contains 14 residues. J lost 3 bases, V lost 0 bases, and 2 bases had no gene match. Germline V gene lookup returns CDR1 WNHNN and CDR2 SYGVQD (reference sequence).